This is a list of T cell receptor beta chains from one sample in a study of T cell repertoires in cytomegalovirus infection. TCRdb itself ran the reads through MiXCR, one entry per CDR3 protein. The data hold about 530,000 distinct CDR3 sequences, with more than 20% observed a single time. Sequencing was done on a sample of PBMCs. All receptors derive from a human donor in good health (CMV status not recorded). Some clones in this sample may be carry-over from other donors' samples. The CDR3 runs from the conserved cysteine through the conserved F or W. D genes are given only for firm matches. Rows may omit the clone size; those that give it use once, few, many or a size class.

j_gene: TRBJ1-1
v_gene: TRBV6-5
abundance: NA
d_gene: TRBD1
CDR3aa: CASSRRQGVTNTEAFF
CDR3nt: TGTGCCAGCAGTCGCAGACAGGGGGTAACGAACACTGAAGCTTTCTTT

j_gene: TRBJ2-1
v_gene: TRBV28
abundance: few
d_gene: NA
CDR3aa: CASSFGENEQFF
CDR3nt: TGTGCCAGCAGTTTCGGGGAGAATGAGCAGTTCTTC

j_gene: TRBJ2-1
v_gene: TRBV11-2
abundance: many
d_gene: TRBD2
CDR3aa: CASSRTRTYYNEQFF
CDR3nt: TGTGCCAGCAGCAGGACTAGGACTTATTACAATGAGCAGTTCTTC

j_gene: TRBJ1-5
v_gene: TRBV7-8
abundance: few
d_gene: NA
CDR3aa: CASSLRGEEPQHF
CDR3nt: TGTGCCAGCAGCCTCAGGGGTGAAGAGCCCCAGCATTTT

j_gene: TRBJ2-5
v_gene: TRBV11-2
abundance: NA
d_gene: TRBD2
CDR3aa: CASSRASGMGETQYF
CDR3nt: TGTGCCAGCAGCCGAGCTAGCGGAATGGGAGAGACCCAGTACTTC

j_gene: TRBJ2-3
v_gene: TRBV7-6
abundance: many
d_gene: NA
CDR3aa: CASSPRSRGPADTQYF
CDR3nt: TGTGCCAGCAGCCCGCGGTCAAGGGGCCCTGCAGATACGCAGTATTTT

j_gene: TRBJ2-1
v_gene: TRBV27
abundance: NA
d_gene: NA
CDR3aa: CASRAASESSYNEQFF
CDR3nt: TGTGCCAGCAGGGCAGCTAGCGAGAGCTCCTACAATGAGCAGTTCTTC

j_gene: TRBJ1-4
v_gene: TRBV7-2
abundance: many
d_gene: NA
CDR3aa: CASSAGTWSEKLFF
CDR3nt: TGTGCCAGCAGCGCAGGGACGTGGAGTGAAAAACTGTTTTTT

j_gene: TRBJ1-1
v_gene: TRBV5-1
abundance: NA
d_gene: NA
CDR3aa: CASSHPGTEAFF
CDR3nt: TGCGCCAGCAGCCACCCGGGCACTGAAGCTTTCTTT

j_gene: TRBJ1-3
v_gene: TRBV7-2
abundance: many
d_gene: TRBD1
CDR3aa: CASSFGDRFSGNTIYF
CDR3nt: TGTGCCAGCAGCTTCGGGGACAGATTTTCTGGAAACACCATATATTTT

j_gene: TRBJ2-3
v_gene: TRBV14
abundance: few
d_gene: NA
CDR3aa: CASSQDNVLDTQYF
CDR3nt: TGTGCCAGCAGCCAGGACAATGTACTGGATACGCAGTATTTT

j_gene: TRBJ2-1
v_gene: TRBV12-3/TRBV12-4
abundance: few
d_gene: TRBD2
CDR3aa: CASSLGGVAGGLDEQFF
CDR3nt: TGTGCCAGCAGTCTGGGGGGAGTAGCGGGAGGGCTGGATGAGCAGTTCTTC

j_gene: TRBJ2-3
v_gene: TRBV12-5
abundance: NA
d_gene: NA
CDR3aa: CASGFSDTQYF
CDR3nt: TGTGCTAGTGGTTTTTCAGATACGCAGTATTTT

j_gene: TRBJ1-2
v_gene: TRBV7-2
abundance: NA
d_gene: NA
CDR3aa: CASSRRLDNYGYTF
CDR3nt: TGTGCCAGCAGCCGAAGGTTAGACAACTATGGCTACACCTTC

j_gene: TRBJ2-7
v_gene: TRBV5-4
abundance: NA
d_gene: TRBD1
CDR3aa: CASSLGGQGDYEQYF
CDR3nt: TGTGCCAGCAGCTTAGGGGGACAGGGCGACTACGAGCAGTACTTC

j_gene: TRBJ1-4
v_gene: TRBV6-1
abundance: NA
d_gene: NA
CDR3aa: CASKLWWDEKLFF
CDR3nt: TGTGCCAGCAAGCTCTGGTGGGATGAAAAACTGTTTTTT

j_gene: TRBJ2-5
v_gene: TRBV7-2
abundance: many
d_gene: NA
CDR3aa: CASSYGPGKYF
CDR3nt: TGTGCCAGCAGCTACGGACCGGGAAAGTACTTC

j_gene: TRBJ2-3
v_gene: TRBV7-2
abundance: many
d_gene: TRBD2
CDR3aa: CASSLRLAGDTQYF
CDR3nt: TGTGCCAGCAGCTTACGTCTAGCGGGAGATACGCAGTATTTT